Presented here are 30 T cell receptor beta chains from one specimen sequenced in a study of T cells expressing NK-cell markers. After re-calling the 5' RACE reads, TCRdb lists one entry per CDR3 protein, DNA absent. This sample's table has about 180,000 distinct CDR3 sequences. What was sequenced was blood T cells: a sorted CD56 or NKG2C T cell subset, CD4+ or CD8+ T cells, or bulk PBMC T cells (not recorded which). The receptors originated from a man aged 18-75 years in good health.

The chain has TRBV27 and TRBJ2-7; the D gene TCRdb calls, TRBD2, cannot be checked with no DNA. Germline-derived CDR1 and CDR2 are MNHEY and SMNVEV (reference sequence). The CDR3 extends over 15 amino acids. This chain's CDR3 is CASSYGLAGGGEQYF.

The CDR3 spells CATSRDQTSGGAAETQYF. The chain carries TRBV15 and TRBJ2-5; TCRdb indicates TRBD2, and absent DNA this call remains unverified. The CDR3 has 18 residues. Germline V lookup: CDR1 LNHNV, CDR2 YYDKDF (reference sequence). Together with reference TRBV15 and TRBJ2-5, the CDR3 gives the full variable domain: DAMVIQNPRYQVTQFGKPVTLSCSQTLNHNVMYWYQQKSSQAPKLLFHYYDKDFNNEADTPDNFQSRRPNTSFCFLDIRSPGLGDTAMYLCATSRDQTSGGAAETQYFGPGTRLLVL.

The chain is built from TRBV7-6 and TRBJ2-7; TCRdb returns TRBD2, unconfirmable since there is no DNA. The CDR3 is 14 residues long. Germline loops: CDR1 SGHVS, CDR2 FNYEAQ. The chain's CDR3 is CASSPRGVSYEQYF.

The V call is TRBV20-1, the J call TRBJ2-7. There are 14 residues in the CDR3. Germline values: CDR1 DFQATT, CDR2 SNEGSKA (reference sequence). The CDR3 is CSAIPTTSSYEQYF.

The chain couples TRBV5-5 to TRBJ2-3; absent DNA, TCRdb's TRBD1 call cannot be checked. This CDR3 has 14 amino acids. Germline V gene sequence: CDR1 SGHKS, CDR2 YYEKEE (reference sequence). The CDR3 sequence is CASSFYGHTDTQYF.

V is TRBV24-1 and J is TRBJ2-7; TCRdb's D call, TRBD1, is unchecked because there is no DNA. Germline loops: CDR1 KGHDR, CDR2 SFDVKD. The CDR3 is 13 residues long. The CDR3 here is CATSVAGGDEQYF.

This chain links TRBV3-1 with TRBJ1-2; TCRdb names TRBD1, which stays unverified in the absence of DNA. CDR1 is LGHDT, CDR2 YNNKEL, per germline (reference sequence). This CDR3 is 14 amino acids long. CDR3 amino acids: CASSHGQGANGYTF.

The chain has TRBV29-1 and TRBJ2-5. The germline V gene encodes CDR1 SQVTM and CDR2 ANQGSEA. The CDR3 sequence is 13 residues long. The CDR3 reads CSAKGRDRLTQYF.

V usage is TRBV2 and J usage is TRBJ1-1; the TCRdb D gene call, TRBD1, has no DNA to confirm it. Germline V gives CDR1 SNHLY, CDR2 FYNNEI. CDR3 length: 15 residues. CDR3 in amino acids: CASRRQGEGVTEAFF.

V gene TRBV19 combines with J gene TRBJ2-2; TCRdb outputs TRBD1, but without DNA this stays unchecked. Germline V CDR1 and CDR2: LNHDA, SQIVND (reference sequence). CDR3 length equals 15 residues. CDR3 sequence reads: CASSIWQGNTGELFF. The whole variable domain, filled in from reference TRBV19 and TRBJ2-2, reads DGGITQSPKYLFRKEGQNVTLSCEQNLNHDAMYWYRQDPGQGLRLIYYSQIVNDFQKGDIAEGYSVSREKKESFPLTVTSAQKNPTAFYLCASSIWQGNTGELFFGEGSRLTVL.

This chain connects TRBV19 to TRBJ1-1. Germline V gene lookup returns CDR1 LNHDA and CDR2 SQIVND (reference sequence). The CDR3 extends over 11 amino acids. The CDR3 reads CASFQGIEAFF.

V and J are TRBV28 and TRBJ2-5; the TRBD2 assignment by TCRdb is unverifiable without DNA. This CDR3 is built from 15 residues. Germline assignment: CDR1 MDHEN and CDR2 SYDVKM. This CDR3 reads CASSLLGERQETQYF.

The chain recombines TRBV18 with TRBJ2-7; TCRdb outputs TRBD1, but without DNA this stays unchecked. The CDR3 totals 15 residues. The germline V gene has CDR1 KGHSH and CDR2 LQKENI. This CDR3 reads CASSEEGEISYEQYF.

The V gene is TRBV5-6, the J gene TRBJ2-7; TCRdb calls TRBD1, which cannot be checked without DNA. Germline CDR1 and CDR2: SGHDT and YYEEEE. The CDR3 length is 15 residues. CDR3 sequence: CASSWEQGRAGRQYF.

This chain connects TRBV3-1 to TRBJ2-5. The germline V gene has CDR1 LGHDT and CDR2 YNNKEL (reference sequence). This CDR3 has 15 amino acids. The CDR3 reads CASSQGIGSQETQYF.

The gene calls are TRBV20-1 and TRBJ2-7; the TCRdb call, TRBD1, lacks DNA for checking. Germline loops: CDR1 DFQATT, CDR2 SNEGSKA (reference sequence). This CDR3 is 15 amino acids long. Here the CDR3 reads CSAETMGQGGYEQYF.

The chain is built from TRBV7-9 and TRBJ2-5; the TCRdb D gene call, TRBD2, has no DNA to confirm it. CDR1 is SEHNR and CDR2 is FQNEAQ in the germline V gene (reference sequence). The CDR3 sequence is 15 residues long. The CDR3 reads CASSYHQWGEETQYF.

The chain carries TRBV2 and TRBJ1-1; without DNA, the TCRdb call of TRBD1 cannot be checked. Germline values: CDR1 SNHLY, CDR2 FYNNEI. The CDR3 is 15 residues long. This CDR3 is CASRGRGGGNTEAFF. The full variable domain, completed using reference TRBV2 and TRBJ1-1, is EPEVTQTPSHQVTQMGQEVILRCVPISNHLYFYWYRQILGQKVEFLVSFYNNEISEKSEIFDDQFSVERPDGSNFTLKIRSTKLEDSAMYFCASRGRGGGNTEAFFGQGTRLTVV.

This chain uses TRBV9 with TRBJ1-4; TCRdb outputs TRBD1, but without DNA this stays unchecked. CDR3 length equals 15 residues. Germline CDR1 SGDLS, CDR2 YYNGEE. The CDR3 is CASSPWTGSSEKLFF.

The rearrangement links TRBV15 to TRBJ2-3; TCRdb calls TRBD2, which cannot be checked without DNA. CDR1 and CDR2 (germline): LNHNV, YYDKDF (reference sequence). The CDR3 totals 13 residues. CDR3 amino acids: CATRADSTDTQYF.

The gene calls are TRBV7-8 and TRBJ2-7; TCRdb's D call, TRBD2, is unchecked because there is no DNA. This CDR3 contains 18 residues. Germline loops: CDR1 SGHVS, CDR2 FQNEAQ. CDR3 region: CASSLAGGVAGGNYEQYF.

V usage is TRBV9 and J usage is TRBJ2-3; lacking DNA, the TRBD1 call made by TCRdb goes unchecked. CDR3 length: 16 amino acids. CDR1 and CDR2 (germline): SGDLS, YYNGEE. The CDR3 region is CASSEGGGTNTDTQYF.

This sequence joins TRBV30 and TRBJ2-1; TCRdb's D call of TRBD1 is untestable without DNA. From germline, CDR1 is GTSNPN and CDR2 SVGIG (reference sequence). The CDR3 is 15 amino acids. CDR3 amino acids: CAWSGRQGWYNEQFF.

This chain uses TRBV12-3 or TRBV12-4 with TRBJ1-1. CDR3 length equals 12 residues. The chain's CDR3 is CASSYNPEEAFF.

The chain has TRBV18 and TRBJ2-7. Germline CDR1 is KGHSH and CDR2 is LQKENI. The CDR3 is made up of 15 amino acids. The CDR3 protein is CASSPMTLTTYEQYF.

This chain connects TRBV7-8 to TRBJ1-4; lacking DNA, the TRBD1 call made by TCRdb goes unchecked. From germline, CDR1 is SGHVS and CDR2 FQNEAQ. CDR3 length: 16 residues. The CDR3 spells CASSLGVGTVNEKLFF.

The chain couples TRBV2 to TRBJ1-4; no DNA is available, so the TRBD1 call from TCRdb remains unchecked. CDR3 length: 16 residues. The V gene's germline CDR1 is SNHLY and CDR2 FYNNEI. This CDR3 is CASSRTGSLPNEKLFF.

This rearrangement joins TRBV6-5 to TRBJ1-1; no DNA is available, so the TRBD1 call from TCRdb remains unchecked. The CDR3 covers 15 residues. The germline V gene has CDR1 MNHEY and CDR2 SVGAGI. CDR3 region: CASSLTGEIGTEAFF.

The chain has TRBV13 and TRBJ2-7; TCRdb's D call of TRBD2 is untestable without DNA. The CDR3 runs to 15 residues. CDR1 and CDR2 (germline): PRHDT, FYEKMQ (reference sequence). The CDR3 region is CASTRWGGPIGEQYF.

The chain uses TRBV7-9 and TRBJ2-7; TCRdb names TRBD2, which stays unverified in the absence of DNA. The CDR3 totals 16 residues. Germline values: CDR1 SEHNR, CDR2 FQNEAQ (reference sequence). The CDR3 region is CASSHSGMAGTYEQYF.